The 29 T cell receptor beta chains in this list originate from one sample, sequenced in a study of blood T cell repertoires in COVID-19. Assay: immunoSEQ multiplex PCR; the TCRdb copy retains only in-frame clones and omits some. Of fewer than 500,000 clones in the sample, 87% were seen once. What was sequenced was PBMCs or T cells enriched from blood (not recorded which). These receptors were taken from a woman under 30 with acute COVID-19.

The rearrangement joins TRBV27 to TRBJ1-2, with TRBD1 identical over 7 bases. The V gene end was trimmed by 0 bases and the J gene end by 4 bases; junction bases not matched to a gene: 5. There are 15 residues in the CDR3. Germline CDR1 MNHEY, CDR2 SMNVEV (reference sequence). In nucleotides, the CDR3 is TGTGCCAGCAGTTTATCGCCACAGGGGCTCTATGGCTACACCTTC. Its protein is CASSLSPQGLYGYTF.

This chain links TRBV5-5 with TRBJ2-1, with 8 bases aligning to TRBD1. The V gene end was trimmed by 4 bases and the J gene end by 3 bases; junction bases not matched to a gene: 9. The germline V gene encodes CDR1 SGHKS and CDR2 YYEKEE (reference sequence). This CDR3 region has 16 residues. DNA for the CDR3: TGTGCCAGCAGCGTAGCCGGGACAGGAAACTACAATGAGCAGTTCTTC. Its protein product is CASSVAGTGNYNEQFF.

The V and J genes are TRBV4-3 and TRBJ2-5; 10 bases are a match to TRBD2. V lost 1 base to trimming and J lost 3 bases; unmatched junction nucleotides: 8. From germline, CDR1 is LGHNA and CDR2 YSLEER. The CDR3 runs 17 residues. In DNA, the CDR3 is TGCGCCAGCAGCCAAGGCGGGTCTAGCGGGAGAGAAGAGACCCAGTACTTC. It is translated as CASSQGGSSGREETQYF.

In this sample, this clone turned up once. The chain carries TRBV24-1 and TRBJ2-1; 12 positions agree with TRBD1. The CDR3 is made up of 18 amino acids. CDR1 and CDR2 from the germline V gene are KGHDR and SFDVKD. Unmatched junction bases numbered 19, after V lost 12 bases and J lost 5 bases. CDR3: CASSTGTGGVGGHNEQFF. The CDR3 coding sequence is TGTGCCTCTTCGACCGGGACAGGGGGCGTCGGGGGGCACAATGAGCAGTTCTTC.

V usage is TRBV11-1 and J usage is TRBJ2-7, with D possibly being TRBD1 (5 bases). This CDR3 spans 12 amino acids. Germline V CDR1 and CDR2: SGHAT, FQDESV (reference sequence). V dropped 3 bases and J dropped 6 bases, with 9 bases sitting between them. CDR3 sequence: CASSFSGAEQYF. The CDR3 region has the DNA TGTGCCAGCAGCTTCTCTGGGGCCGAGCAGTACTTC.

This clone showed up just a few times. V usage is TRBV19 and J usage is TRBJ1-2; 8 bases line up with TRBD1. V shed 3 bases, J shed 0 bases, and the junction held 9 bases outside the gene matches. Germline V gene sequence: CDR1 LNHDA, CDR2 SQIVND (reference sequence). This CDR3 has 17 residues. The CDR3 region has the DNA TGTGCCAGTAGTATCCGCCTGGCAGGGGGCGCTAACTATGGCTACACCTTC. It encodes CASSIRLAGGANYGYTF.

This chain joins TRBV5-1 and TRBJ2-3; 9 bases are shared with TRBD2. Germline CDR1 is SGHRS and CDR2 is YFSETQ. CDR3 length equals 15 residues. The trim removed 9 bases at V and 3 bases at J, leaving 11 bases unmatched. The DNA for the CDR3 is TGCGCCACCGCGGGGGGGCTCCCGGAGACAGATACGCAGTATTTT. It yields the protein CATAGGLPETDTQYF.

With respect to this clone: Other DNA sequences in the same sample also yield this CDR3. CDR3 protein: CASSYSRGEQYF. CDR3 sequence (DNA): TGTGCCAGCAGTTACTCAAGGGGCGAGCAGTACTTC. The rearrangement uses TRBV6-5 and TRBJ2-7; weak D call: TRBD1 (5 bases). CDR3 length: 12 amino acids. The germline V gene has CDR1 MNHEY and CDR2 SVGAGI. V lost 0 bases, J lost 6 bases, and 6 bases lay in between.

This chain joins TRBV5-1 and TRBJ1-4; a weak D match, TRBD1 (5 bases). The germline V gene encodes CDR1 SGHRS and CDR2 YFSETQ. The CDR3 has 16 amino acids. V was shortened by 0 bases and J by 7 bases, with 16 bases between the two germline ends. In DNA, the CDR3 is TGCGCCAGCAGCTTGGGACCAGGGTTGGAGAGTGAAAAACTGTTTTTT. This codes for CASSLGPGLESEKLFF.

The rearrangement uses TRBV7-9 and TRBJ2-5, with D possibly TRBD2 on 6 matching bases. The V gene lost 5 bases and the J gene lost 4 bases, with 17 bases spanning the gap. CDR1 and CDR2 from the germline V gene are SEHNR and FQNEAQ (reference sequence). The CDR3 length is 15 residues. CDR3 amino acids: CASSPGGGAPETQYF. The CDR3 DNA sequence: TGTGCCAGCAGCCCAGGTGGCGGGGCACCAGAGACCCAGTACTTC.

The V call is TRBV10-2, the J call TRBJ2-7, with TRBD2 identical over 8 bases. Germline V CDR1 and CDR2: WSHSY, SAAADI. The V segment lost 5 bases and the J segment 1 base; nucleotides outside the gene matches: 4. The CDR3 is made up of 14 amino acids. CDR3 amino acids: CASSPGLGSYEQYF. The CDR3 bases are TGCGCCAGCAGTCCGGGACTAGGATCCTACGAGCAGTACTTC.

The chain joins TRBV4-1 to TRBJ1-2, with D possibly being TRBD1 (6 bases). Looked up from germline, CDR1 is MGHRA and CDR2 is YSYEKL. This CDR3 is built from 14 residues. V dropped 1 base and J dropped 6 bases, with 12 bases sitting between them. CDR3 in amino acids: CASSQGGGLNGYTF. The CDR3 region has the DNA TGCGCCAGCAGCCAAGGAGGGGGTTTAAATGGCTACACCTTC.

This sequence joins TRBV20-1 and TRBJ1-1; unclear D gene. This CDR3 spans 11 amino acids. The germline V gene has CDR1 DFQATT and CDR2 SNEGSKA (reference sequence). V lost 6 bases and J 8 bases, leaving 13 bases between the germline ends. The CDR3 spells CSADGVAEAFF. The CDR3 nucleotides are TGCAGTGCAGACGGGGTCGCCGAAGCTTTCTTT.

The genes are TRBV6-2 or TRBV6-3 and TRBJ1-2; TRBD1 agrees at 12 bases. With 7 bases clipped from V and 13 bases from J, the junction kept 10 bases outside the gene matches. Germline V gene lookup returns CDR1 MNHEY and CDR2 SVGEGT. The CDR3 runs to 13 residues. The CDR3 region is CASTPGQGASTTF. CDR3 sequence (DNA): TGTGCCAGCACCCCGGGACAGGGGGCATCCACCACCTTC.

The rearrangement uses TRBV14 and TRBJ1-4, with TRBD1 identical over 7 bases. The junction had 6 bases not matched to a gene; V was cut back by 2 bases and J by 12 bases. The germline V gene has CDR1 SGHDN and CDR2 FVKESK. This CDR3 contains 13 residues. In DNA form, the CDR3 reads TGTGCCAGCAGCCAAACTCAGGGGGGAGAACTGTTTTTT. Its translation is CASSQTQGGELFF.

The chain uses TRBV19 and TRBJ2-4, with 8 bases fitting TRBD2. V dropped 4 bases and J dropped 4; count of bases not matched to a gene: 3. This CDR3 has 14 residues. Per the germline V gene, CDR1 is LNHDA and CDR2 is SQIVND (reference sequence). In DNA form, the CDR3 reads TGTGCCAGTAGTACAGGGACTAGGAAAAACATTCAGTACTTC. This translates into CASSTGTRKNIQYF.

This clone has only one observation. The chain uses TRBV6-5 and TRBJ1-1; D is uncertain. There are 16 residues in the CDR3. Germline lookup yields CDR1 MNHEY and CDR2 SVGAGI. The germline V and J ends were trimmed by 2 bases and 1 base, with 14 bases remaining between them. DNA for the CDR3: TGTGCCAGCAGTTACGCTGAATATTACAGGAACACTGAAGCTTTCTTT. Its translation is CASSYAEYYRNTEAFF.

Comment on this clone: Other DNA sequences in this specimen translate into the identical CDR3. The genes are TRBV7-9 and TRBJ1-3; D is undetermined. Trimming stripped 0 bases from V and 0 bases from J, with 6 bases between. CDR1 is SEHNR and CDR2 is FQNEAQ in the germline V gene (reference sequence). The CDR3 has 15 amino acids. The CDR3 spells CASSLALSSGNTIYF. For the CDR3, the DNA is TGTGCCAGCAGCTTAGCGTTGAGCTCTGGAAACACCATATATTTT.

J is TRBJ1-6 and V is TRBV5-6, with D unclear. This CDR3 comprises 16 residues. Per germline, CDR1 SGHDT and CDR2 YYEEEE. V was clipped by 0 bases and J by 0 bases, with 7 bases between them. The CDR3 DNA follows: TGTGCCAGCAGCTTGGACCTGAGCTCCTATAATTCACCCCTCCACTTT. Protein product: CASSLDLSSYNSPLHF.

This chain uses TRBV29-1 with TRBJ2-7; D might be TRBD2 (6 bases). V lost 4 bases to trimming and J lost 2 bases, with 12 bases between them. Germline-derived CDR1 and CDR2 are SQVTM and ANQGSEA. The CDR3 contains 13 residues. CDR3 region: CSVVVSGTYEQYF. For the CDR3, the DNA is TGCAGCGTTGTTGTTAGCGGAACCTACGAGCAGTACTTC.

This chain links TRBV5-6 with TRBJ1-5; D may be TRBD1 (6 bases). The CDR3 extends over 17 amino acids. V dropped 2 bases and J dropped 4 bases, with 19 bases sitting between them. Per germline, CDR1 SGHDT and CDR2 YYEEEE. The CDR3 region is CASSFFSSLDRNQPQHF. The CDR3 DNA reads TGTGCCAGCAGCTTTTTTTCGTCGCTGGACAGAAATCAGCCCCAGCATTTT.

The V gene is TRBV27, the J gene TRBJ2-3; perhaps TRBD2 as D (5 bases). The germline CDR1 and CDR2 sequences are MNHEY and SMNVEV (reference sequence). Trimming cost V 4 bases and J 2 bases, with 10 bases left between them. The CDR3 totals 14 residues. CDR3 region: CASSSRTATDTQYF. The CDR3, as DNA: TGTGCCAGCAGTTCCCGGACTGCCACAGATACGCAGTATTTT.

The V call is TRBV3-1 (or the pseudogene TRBV3-2), the J call TRBJ1-3; D is uncertain. The V and J ends lost 3 bases and 0 bases respectively, with 12 bases between them. Germline CDR1 reads LGHDT; CDR2 reads YNNKEL (reference sequence). The CDR3 runs to 16 residues. The CDR3 bases are TGTGCCAGCAGCCAGGCGGGCTCGAGCTCTGGAAACACCATATATTTT. It encodes CASSQAGSSSGNTIYF.

The chain has TRBV5-6 and TRBJ2-1, with 11 nucleotides matching TRBD2. The CDR3 has 15 amino acids. Germline CDR1 SGHDT, CDR2 YYEEEE. Germline trimming cut 2 bases from V and 4 bases from J; bases unmatched to any gene: 2. This chain's CDR3 is CASSLGTSGYNEQFF. DNA of the CDR3: TGTGCCAGCAGCTTAGGGACTAGCGGTTACAATGAGCAGTTCTTC.

The chain carries TRBV6-5 and TRBJ1-1, with 7 bases matching TRBD1. The CDR3 runs to 14 residues. V gave up 6 bases and J gave up 1 base; unmatched junction bases: 5. The V gene's germline CDR1 is MNHEY and CDR2 SVGAGI. The CDR3 bases are TGTGCCAGCAGACGACAGGGTTGGAACACTGAAGCTTTCTTT. Amino acids: CASRRQGWNTEAFF.

V usage is TRBV19 and J usage is TRBJ1-4; the match to TRBD1 covers 8 bases. Germline CDR1 LNHDA, CDR2 SQIVND (reference sequence). V lost 4 bases and J lost 7; bases outside the gene matches: 2. The CDR3 extends over 13 amino acids. The CDR3 DNA sequence: TGTGCCAGTAGTACAGGGGGCTTTGAAAAACTGTTTTTT. Translation gives CASSTGGFEKLFF.

CDR3 in amino acids: CASSLDLAGLGNEQFF. CDR3 coding DNA: TGTGCCAGCAGTCTGGACCTAGCGGGCCTGGGCAATGAGCAGTTCTTC. This chain connects TRBV28 to TRBJ2-1, with 8 positions matching TRBD2. Germline trimming cut 5 bases from V and 6 bases from J; bases unmatched to any gene: 12. The germline V gene has CDR1 MDHEN and CDR2 SYDVKM. This CDR3 region has 16 residues. The full variable domain, rest sourced from reference TRBV28 and TRBJ2-1, is DVKVTQSSRYLVKRTGEKVFLECVQDMDHENMFWYRQDPGLGLRLIYFSYDVKMKEKGDIPEGYSVSREKKERFSLILESASTNQTSMYLCASSLDLAGLGNEQFFGPGTRLTVL.

The chain combines TRBV6-5 with TRBJ1-4; D gene uncertain. Germline V gene lookup returns CDR1 MNHEY and CDR2 SVGAGI. The length of the CDR3 is 13 residues. Trimming took off 0 bases at V and 12 bases at J, with 11 bases between the two ends. The CDR3 sequence is CASSYSRKSQLFF. In DNA, the CDR3 is TGTGCCAGCAGTTACTCGCGGAAGAGTCAACTGTTTTTT.

The genes are TRBV10-3 and TRBJ2-5; tentative D call: TRBD1 (5 bases). CDR1 is ENHRY, CDR2 SYGVKD, per germline. The CDR3 contains 13 residues. Trimming left V 10 bases short and J 5 bases short, with 17 bases between. DNA for the CDR3: TGTGCCACAATGACAGACCGGCAGGAGACCCAGTACTTC. Translation: CATMTDRQETQYF.